This TCR beta chain was profiled in a study of CD8+CD57+ T cells in acquired aplastic anemia. Per the germline V gene, CDR1 is SQVTM and CDR2 is ANQGSEA. This CDR3 is 13 amino acids long. Trimming removed 7 bases from V and 4 bases from J; junction bases left unmatched: 8. An expansion of CD8+CD57+ cells by flow cytometry had been shown in patients chosen for sequencing. TCR beta VDJ and CDR3 profiling used genomic DNA as template. MiXCR, applied by TCRdb to the reads, yields one record per CDR3 protein. The sample holds 210,000 or so distinct CDR3 sequences; almost 50% are singletons and the top ten take approximately 20%.

Input material: sorted CD4+, CD8+, or CD8+CD57+ T cells (not recorded which) from PBMCs. The TCR comes from a human donor with aplastic anemia. This rearrangement joins TRBV29-1 to TRBJ2-5, with 8 bases lining up with TRBD1. DNA for the CDR3: TGCAGCGCTAGACAGGGGACCCCAGAGACCCAGTACTTC. As protein: CSARQGTPETQYF.